What follows is one T cell receptor (beta chain) and its context. The data stem from a study of control samples from healthy donors and cancer patients. From germline, CDR1 is MDHEN and CDR2 SYDVKM. The CDR3 extends over 13 amino acids. The ends were cut back, 3 bases at V and 1 base at J, with 5 bases in the middle. Data came from immunoSEQ multiplex PCR; TCRdb stores just in-frame clones and leaves some out. The sample contains fewer than 30,000 clones, about 87% of which appear only once. The sequence derives from a woman aged 40 to 55 with lung cancer. The sequencing input was PBMCs. The chain uses TRBV28 and TRBJ2-3; D not resolved. CDR3 bases: TGTGCCAGCAGTTTTACGGGCACAGATACGCAGTATTTT. Translated, it gives CASSFTGTDTQYF.